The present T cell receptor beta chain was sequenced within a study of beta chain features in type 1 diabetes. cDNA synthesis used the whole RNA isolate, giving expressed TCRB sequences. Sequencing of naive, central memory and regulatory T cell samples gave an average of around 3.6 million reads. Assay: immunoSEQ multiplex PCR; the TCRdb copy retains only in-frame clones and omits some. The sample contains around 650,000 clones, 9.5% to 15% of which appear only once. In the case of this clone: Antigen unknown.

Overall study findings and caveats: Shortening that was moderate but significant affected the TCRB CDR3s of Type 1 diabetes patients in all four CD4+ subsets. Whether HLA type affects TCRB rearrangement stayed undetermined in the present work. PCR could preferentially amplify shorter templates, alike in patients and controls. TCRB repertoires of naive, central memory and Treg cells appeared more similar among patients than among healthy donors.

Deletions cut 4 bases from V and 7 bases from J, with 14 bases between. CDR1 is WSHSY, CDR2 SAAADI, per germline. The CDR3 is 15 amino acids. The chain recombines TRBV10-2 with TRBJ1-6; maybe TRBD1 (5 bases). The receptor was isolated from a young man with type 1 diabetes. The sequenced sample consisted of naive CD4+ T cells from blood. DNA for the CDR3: TGCGCCAGCAGTGTCACCGGGGACCTCAATTCACCCCTCCACTTT. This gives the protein CASSVTGDLNSPLHF.